This paragraph covers one TCR beta chain sequence. Its antigen target is currently unknown. No qualities accompany the bases; no much larger clone lies one base away. The source of the sample is a study of OX40 agonist ivuxolimab in advanced cancers. In terms of the full investigation: Ivuxolimab, which targeted the costimulatory receptor OX40 (CD134), was an agonistic, fully human IgG2 monoclonal antibody. Patients were allowed to have had prior anti-PD-1, anti-PD-L1 or anti-CTLA-4 therapy, and approximately 40% of the dose-escalation patients had previously received checkpoint inhibitors. The paper reports the monotherapy dose-escalation portion (N of about 47 patients) of the phase I ivuxolimab trial. Partial responses occurred in three dose-escalation patients: two with cutaneous melanoma and one with hepatocellular carcinoma. Peripheral TCRbeta sequencing aimed to test whether ivuxolimab altered TCR sequence diversity and caused clonal T-cell expansion. Intravenous ivuxolimab was administered to patients every 2 weeks at six dose levels: 0.01, 0.1, 0.3, 1.5, 3 and 10 mg/kg. The dose-escalation cohort was about 83% male with a mean age of about 65 years, ranging from roughly 20 to 80. Among the roughly 52 dose-escalation patients, about 19 had hepatocellular carcinoma, 15 melanoma, 9 renal cell carcinoma and 9 head and neck cancer.

The trial excluded patients who had a history of autoimmune disease or who were on systemic immunosuppression. Peripheral blood for TCR sequencing was collected from all dose cohorts at baseline, on cycle 4 day 1, and on cycle 7 day 1. The samples were drawn from a first-in-human, open-label, multicenter phase I dose-escalation trial of ivuxolimab. Adults with locally advanced or metastatic melanoma, renal cell carcinoma, hepatocellular carcinoma or head and neck squamous cell carcinoma were enrolled in the trial. Before TCR sequencing, CD4+ and CD8+ T cells were separately sorted from peripheral blood. The investigation overall reported the following: Low levels of normalized T-cell clonal expansion were also seen in some nonresponding patients. Antigen specificity was not determined for the clonally expanded peripheral T cells. After ivuxolimab, more expanded clones were found on average in CD8+ T cells than in CD4+ T cells. In partial responders in the 0.1-3.0 mg/kg groups, normalized peripheral clonal expansion was found to be among the lowest, especially among CD8+ T cells. Clonal expansion of both CD4+ and CD8+ blood T cells was observed from baseline to week 6 at doses 0.1 to 3.0 mg/kg.

Genomic DNA was isolated from the sorted cells so that the TCRbeta CDR3 region could be sequenced. The immunoSEQ Assay was used for sequencing of TCRbeta CDR3 regions. Held by TCRdb, this immuneACCESS table contains in-frame sequences only and omits some clones. Under half of the omission traces to an unresolved V gene where checked; the cause of the rest is unknown. The sample table lists tens of thousands of clones, around nine tenths of them with a count of one. Of the sample, 0.35% to 0.45% is held by the ten largest clones. The clonotype originates from an adult with an advanced solid tumor such as melanoma, head and neck, liver or kidney cancer. The sequenced sample was CD4+ or CD8+ T cells sorted from blood, obtained in a trial of the OX40 agonist ivuxolimab.

The CDR3 protein: CASSATTSGEWEQYF. The DNA sequence is given as TGTGCCAGCAGCGCAACAACTAGCGGCGAATGGGAGCAGTACTTC. The chain is assembled from TRBV7-9 and TRBJ2-7; the junction holds 8 bases that match TRBD2. From its cysteine to its phenylalanine, the CDR3 spans 15 amino acids. Just CDR3 DNA is preserved here, 45 bases in frame from base 1. CDR1 SEHNR and CDR2 FQNEAQ were looked up in the germline V gene (reference sequence). Trimmed from V: 5 bases; trimmed from J: 7 bases; junction bases lacking a gene match: 13.